The 17 T cell receptor beta chains given below trace back to one sample, sequenced in a study of CD8 T cell repertoires and HIV-1 epitope variants. Libraries were prepared by immunoSEQ multiplex PCR; TCRdb keeps only in-frame clonotypes and omits some of them. There are 5,300 or so clones in the sample; around 65% occur only once, and roughly 40% lies in the top ten. Antigen specificity for these receptors is unknown. Sample: cultured CD8+ T cells derived from PBMCs. These receptors all come from a male donor with HIV.

There are a few counts of this clone. The gene calls are TRBV1 and TRBJ2-1. TRBV1 counts as a pseudogene. The CDR3 contains 16 residues. CDR3 region: CTSSQKLRMGGDEQFF. CDR3 coding DNA: TGCACCAGCAGCCAAAAACTCCGTATGGGTGGCGATGAGCAGTTCTTC.

The chain links TRBV5-1 to TRBJ2-1; 7 nucleotides align to TRBD2. In germline, CDR1 is SGHRS, CDR2 YFSETQ. Trimming at V came to 6 bases and at J to 9 bases, leaving 24 bases not matched to a gene. The CDR3 is 18 amino acids. CDR3 amino acids: CASILTPMGGGPEGEQFF. As DNA, the CDR3 is TGCGCCAGCATTCTTACCCCCATGGGGGGAGGGCCTGAGGGTGAGCAGTTCTTC.

This chain uses TRBV7-9 with TRBJ1-4, with D uncertain. Trimming removed 5 bases at V and 5 bases at J, with 9 bases between. Germline V CDR1 and CDR2: SEHNR, FQNEAQ (reference sequence). The CDR3 length is 13 residues. The CDR3 reads CASSPRPNEKLFF. In nucleotides, the CDR3 is TGTGCCAGCAGCCCCCGGCCCAATGAAAAACTGTTTTTT.

The rearrangement uses TRBV5-1 and TRBJ2-1, with TRBD2 matching 10 bases. CDR1 is SGHRS and CDR2 is YFSETQ in the germline V gene. CDR3 length: 16 residues. Germline trimming cut 4 bases from V and 4 bases from J; bases unmatched to any gene: 8. Here the CDR3 reads CASSEALAGDYNEQFF. CDR3 DNA sequence: TGCGCCAGCAGCGAAGCTCTAGCGGGGGATTACAATGAGCAGTTCTTC.

This rearrangement joins TRBV30 to TRBJ2-7; 10 bases agree with TRBD1. Germline CDR1 reads GTSNPN; CDR2 reads SVGIG (reference sequence). The CDR3 loop spans 14 amino acids. V trimming: 2 bases; J trimming: 5 bases; junction bases outside the gene matches: 6. The CDR3 sequence: CAWSTGTGANEQYF. CDR3 coding DNA: TGTGCCTGGAGTACCGGGACAGGGGCGAACGAGCAGTACTTC. The full variable domain, completed using reference TRBV30 and TRBJ2-7, is SQTIHQWPATLVQPVGSPLSLECTVEGTSNPNLYWYRQAAGRGLQLLFYSVGIGQISSEVPQNLSASRPQDRQFILSSKKLLLSDSGFYLCAWSTGTGANEQYFGPGTRLTVT.

The chain joins TRBV14 to TRBJ2-5; 8 bases map to TRBD2. CDR3 length: 16 residues. V dropped 1 base and J dropped 2; count of bases not matched to a gene: 6. CDR1 and CDR2 from the germline V gene are SGHDN and FVKESK. The CDR3 loop is CASSQAGGGRQETQYF. DNA for the CDR3: TGTGCCAGCAGCCAAGCGGGCGGGGGGCGACAAGAGACCCAGTACTTC.

The chain recombines TRBV4-1 with TRBJ2-5; D is unclear. This CDR3 is 12 amino acids long. CDR1 MGHRA and CDR2 YSYEKL come from the germline V gene. Trimming cost V 3 bases and J 0 bases, with 2 bases left between them. CDR3 protein: CASSHNQETQYF. The CDR3 DNA reads as TGCGCCAGCAGCCACAACCAAGAGACCCAGTACTTC.

The V gene is TRBV5-6, the J gene TRBJ2-1; no reliable D call. Trimming removed 4 bases at V and 3 bases at J, with 11 bases between. This CDR3 spans 14 amino acids. Germline CDR1 is SGHDT and CDR2 is YYEEEE. CDR3 region: CASSEDQDYNEQFF. Written as DNA, the CDR3 is TGTGCCAGCAGCGAGGACCAAGACTACAATGAGCAGTTCTTC.

V is TRBV19 and J is TRBJ2-3, with 8 bases aligning to TRBD2. Trimming cost V 7 bases and J 5 bases; bases outside gene matches: 8. The CDR3 length is 14 residues. Germline CDR1 is LNHDA and CDR2 is SQIVND (reference sequence). CDR3 in DNA: TGTGCCAGTATTGCGTCGAGCGGGGGAGATACGCAGTATTTT. Its protein is CASIASSGGDTQYF.

This chain connects TRBV5-1 to TRBJ2-5; TRBD1 aligns across 9 bases. V gave up 4 bases and J gave up 5 bases; unmatched junction bases: 9. The CDR3 is made up of 15 amino acids. Germline values: CDR1 SGHRS, CDR2 YFSETQ. CDR3 protein: CASSQGQGRSETQYF. DNA for the CDR3: TGCGCCAGCAGCCAGGGACAGGGAAGATCGGAGACCCAGTACTTC.

Only a few counts were recorded for this clone. This rearrangement joins TRBV7-6 to TRBJ1-2; D is perhaps TRBD1 (6 bases). V lost 5 bases, J lost 4 bases, and 11 bases lay in between. This CDR3 spans 13 amino acids. The germline gives CDR1 SGHVS, CDR2 FNYEAQ. CDR3: CASSPRGPYGYTF. DNA for the CDR3: TGTGCCAGCAGCCCCCGGGGGCCCTATGGCTACACCTTC.

This clone was detected only a few times. The V and J genes are TRBV7-2 and TRBJ1-4; D is perhaps TRBD1 (6 bases). Germline CDR1 and CDR2: SGHTA and FQGNSA. Trimming took off 5 bases at V and 8 bases at J, with 15 bases between the two ends. The CDR3 covers 14 residues. In DNA, the CDR3 is TGTGCCAGCAGCGGAGCGGGGGCTCGAGAAAAACTGTTTTTT. Translated, it gives CASSGAGAREKLFF.

This chain links TRBV28 with TRBJ2-3; D gene uncertain. Trimming shortened V by 5 bases and J by 0 bases, and 9 bases separated the two germline ends. CDR3 size: 14 residues. Germline V CDR1 and CDR2: MDHEN, SYDVKM. For the CDR3, the DNA is TGTGCCAGCAGTCACCCCCCTAGCACAGATACGCAGTATTTT. Protein sequence: CASSHPPSTDTQYF. Full variable domain (remainder filled in from reference TRBV28 and TRBJ2-3): DVKVTQSSRYLVKRTGEKVFLECVQDMDHENMFWYRQDPGLGLRLIYFSYDVKMKEKGDIPEGYSVSREKKERFSLILESASTNQTSMYLCASSHPPSTDTQYFGPGTRLTVL.

The CDR3 sequence is CAWSVSRTGFTEAFF. For the CDR3, the DNA is TGTGCCTGGAGTGTAAGTAGAACAGGGTTCACTGAAGCTTTCTTT. The chain combines TRBV30 with TRBJ1-1; possible D gene TRBD1, 6 bases. Germline values: CDR1 GTSNPN, CDR2 SVGIG (reference sequence). Trimming cost V 0 bases and J 4 bases, with 15 bases left between them. There are 15 residues in the CDR3.

The chain joins TRBV2 to TRBJ1-1, with 11 bases identical to TRBD1. The CDR3 loop spans 17 amino acids. Trimming at V came to 5 bases and at J to 0 bases, leaving 8 bases not matched to a gene. CDR1 and CDR2 from the germline V gene are SNHLY and FYNNEI. CDR3 in amino acids: CASSFLGTGGMNTEAFF. The CDR3 DNA reads TGTGCCAGCAGTTTCCTCGGGACAGGGGGAATGAACACTGAAGCTTTCTTT.

The rearrangement joins TRBV19 to TRBJ1-1, with unresolved D. Trimming removed 1 base from V and 1 base from J, with 7 bases in between. This CDR3 comprises 14 residues. Germline V gives CDR1 LNHDA, CDR2 SQIVND (reference sequence). DNA for the CDR3: TGTGCCAGTAGTATAGGTGGGTCGAACACTGAAGCTTTCTTT. Protein product: CASSIGGSNTEAFF.

There are a few counts of this clone. The chain employs TRBV4-3 and TRBJ1-2, with 7 bases that match TRBD1. The germline CDR1 and CDR2 sequences are LGHNA and YSLEER. There are 15 residues in the CDR3. The junction had 5 bases not matched to a gene; V was cut back by 0 bases and J by 4 bases. The CDR3 loop reads CASSQDLDRLYGYTF. CDR3 sequence (DNA): TGCGCCAGCAGCCAAGATCTGGACAGGCTCTATGGCTACACCTTC.